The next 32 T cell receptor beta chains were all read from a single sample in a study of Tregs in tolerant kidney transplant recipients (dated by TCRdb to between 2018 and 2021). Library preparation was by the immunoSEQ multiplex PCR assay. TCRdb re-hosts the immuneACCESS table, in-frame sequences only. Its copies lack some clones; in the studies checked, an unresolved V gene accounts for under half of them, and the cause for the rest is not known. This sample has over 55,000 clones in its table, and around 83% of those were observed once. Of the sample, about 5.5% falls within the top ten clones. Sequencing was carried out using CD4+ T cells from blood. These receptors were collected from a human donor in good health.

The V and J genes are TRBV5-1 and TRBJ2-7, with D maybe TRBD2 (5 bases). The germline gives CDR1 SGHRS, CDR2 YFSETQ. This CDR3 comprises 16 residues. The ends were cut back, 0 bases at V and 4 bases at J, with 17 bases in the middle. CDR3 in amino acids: CASSLVSGSPLYEQYF. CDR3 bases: TGCGCCAGCAGCTTGGTATCTGGGAGTCCTCTGTACGAGCAGTACTTC.

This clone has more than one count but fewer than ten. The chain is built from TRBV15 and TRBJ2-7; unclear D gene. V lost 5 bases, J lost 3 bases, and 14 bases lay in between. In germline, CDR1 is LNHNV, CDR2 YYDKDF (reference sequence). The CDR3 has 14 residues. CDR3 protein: CATSLERNNYEQYF. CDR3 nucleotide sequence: TGTGCCACCAGCTTGGAGCGAAATAACTACGAGCAGTACTTC.

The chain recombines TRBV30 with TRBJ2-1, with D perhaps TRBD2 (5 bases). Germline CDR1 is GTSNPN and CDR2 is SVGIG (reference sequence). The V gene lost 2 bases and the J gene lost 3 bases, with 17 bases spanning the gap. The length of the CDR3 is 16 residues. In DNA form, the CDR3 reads TGTGCCTGGAGTCCCAACTACCTCGGGGTCTACAATGAGCAGTTCTTC. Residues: CAWSPNYLGVYNEQFF.

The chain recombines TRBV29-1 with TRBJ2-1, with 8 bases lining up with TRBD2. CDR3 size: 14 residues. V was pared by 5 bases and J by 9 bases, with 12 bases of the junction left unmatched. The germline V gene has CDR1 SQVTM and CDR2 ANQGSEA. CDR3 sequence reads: CSVRREVTGGEQFF. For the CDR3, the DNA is TGCAGCGTTAGGCGGGAGGTCACGGGTGGTGAGCAGTTCTTC.

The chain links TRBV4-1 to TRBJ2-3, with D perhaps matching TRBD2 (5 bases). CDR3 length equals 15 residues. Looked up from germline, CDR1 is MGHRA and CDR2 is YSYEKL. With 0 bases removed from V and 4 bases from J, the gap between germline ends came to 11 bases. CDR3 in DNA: TGCGCCAGCAGCCAAGAAAGCGGTAAGGCAGATACGCAGTATTTT. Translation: CASSQESGKADTQYF.

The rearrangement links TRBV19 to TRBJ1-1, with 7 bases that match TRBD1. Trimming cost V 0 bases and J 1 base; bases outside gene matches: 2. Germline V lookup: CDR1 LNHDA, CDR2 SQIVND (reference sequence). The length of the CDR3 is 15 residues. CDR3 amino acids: CASSIDRDRNTEAFF. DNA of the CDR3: TGTGCCAGTAGTATAGATCGGGACAGGAACACTGAAGCTTTCTTT.

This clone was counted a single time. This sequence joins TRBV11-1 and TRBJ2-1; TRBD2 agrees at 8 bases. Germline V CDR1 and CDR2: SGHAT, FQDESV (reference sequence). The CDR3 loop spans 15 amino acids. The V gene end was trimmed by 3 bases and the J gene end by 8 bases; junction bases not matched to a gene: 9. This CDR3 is CASSLRVAGMDEQFF. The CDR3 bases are TGTGCCAGCAGCTTGAGAGTAGCGGGGATGGATGAGCAGTTCTTC.

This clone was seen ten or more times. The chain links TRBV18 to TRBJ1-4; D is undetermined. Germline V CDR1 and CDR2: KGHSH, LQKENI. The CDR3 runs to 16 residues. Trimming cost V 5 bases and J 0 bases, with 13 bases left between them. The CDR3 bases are TGTGCCAGCTCATCACGCGAGGCAGCAACTAATGAAAAACTGTTTTTT. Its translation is CASSSREAATNEKLFF.

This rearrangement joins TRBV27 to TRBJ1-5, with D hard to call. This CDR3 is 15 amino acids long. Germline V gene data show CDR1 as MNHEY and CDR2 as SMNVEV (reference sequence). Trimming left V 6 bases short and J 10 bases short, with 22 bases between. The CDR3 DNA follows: TGTGCCAGCAGGCGGGCCCACACCGCAGTAGGACCCCAGCATTTT. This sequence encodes CASRRAHTAVGPQHF.

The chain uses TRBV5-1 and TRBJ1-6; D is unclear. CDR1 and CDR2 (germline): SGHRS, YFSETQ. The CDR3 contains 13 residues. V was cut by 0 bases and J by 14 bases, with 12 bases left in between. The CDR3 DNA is TGCGCCAGCAGCTTGGTGGGCAGGTCATCCCTCCACTTT. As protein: CASSLVGRSSLHF.

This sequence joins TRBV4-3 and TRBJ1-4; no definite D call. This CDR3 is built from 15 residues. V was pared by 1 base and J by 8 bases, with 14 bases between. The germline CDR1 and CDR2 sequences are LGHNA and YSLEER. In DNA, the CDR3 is TGCGCCAGCAGCCAAGTTAACTCCCGAGGGGAAAAACTGTTTTTT. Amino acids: CASSQVNSRGEKLFF.

The CDR3 coding sequence is TGTGCCAGCAGTTTAGTCGAGCCTCCAGGGATCCTACTTGGGCCCCTCCACTTT. This encodes CASSLVEPPGILLGPLHF. The chain recombines TRBV27 with TRBJ1-6, with D possibly matching TRBD1 (5 bases). This CDR3 spans 18 amino acids. CDR1 and CDR2 (germline): MNHEY, SMNVEV (reference sequence). The ends were cut back, 2 bases at V and 13 bases at J, with 27 bases in the middle.

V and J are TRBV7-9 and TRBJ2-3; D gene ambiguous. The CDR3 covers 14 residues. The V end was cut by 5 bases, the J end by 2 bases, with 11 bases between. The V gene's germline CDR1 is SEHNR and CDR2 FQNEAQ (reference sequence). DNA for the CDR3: TGTGCCAGCAGCCCCCTAGGGTCCACAGATACGCAGTATTTT. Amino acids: CASSPLGSTDTQYF.

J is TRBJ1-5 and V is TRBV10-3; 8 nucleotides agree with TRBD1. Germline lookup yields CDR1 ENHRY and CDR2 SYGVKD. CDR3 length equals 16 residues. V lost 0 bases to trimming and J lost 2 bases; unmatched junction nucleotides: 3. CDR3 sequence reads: CAISESGGQGNQPQHF. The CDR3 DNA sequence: TGTGCCATCAGTGAGTCTGGGGGACAGGGCAATCAGCCCCAGCATTTT.

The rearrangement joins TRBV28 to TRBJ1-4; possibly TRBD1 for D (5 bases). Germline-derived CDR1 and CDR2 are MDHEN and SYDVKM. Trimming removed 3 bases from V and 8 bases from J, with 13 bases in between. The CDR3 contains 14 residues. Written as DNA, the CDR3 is TGTGCCAGCAGTTTGCGAAGGGGTGGAGAAAAACTGTTTTTT. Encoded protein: CASSLRRGGEKLFF.

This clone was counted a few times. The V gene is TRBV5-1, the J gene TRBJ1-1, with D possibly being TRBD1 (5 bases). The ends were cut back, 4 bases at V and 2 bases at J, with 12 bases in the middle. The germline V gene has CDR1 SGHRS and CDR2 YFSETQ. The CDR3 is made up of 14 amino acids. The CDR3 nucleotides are TGCGCCAGCAGCCAACAGGCCTCTAACACTGAAGCTTTCTTT. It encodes CASSQQASNTEAFF.

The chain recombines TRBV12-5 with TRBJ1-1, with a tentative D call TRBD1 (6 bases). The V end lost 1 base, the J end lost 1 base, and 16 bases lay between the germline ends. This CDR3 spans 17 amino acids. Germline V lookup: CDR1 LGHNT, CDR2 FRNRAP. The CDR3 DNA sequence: TGTGCTAGTGGTTTGGACCACAGGGCAAAGGGGAACACTGAAGCTTTCTTT. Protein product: CASGLDHRAKGNTEAFF.

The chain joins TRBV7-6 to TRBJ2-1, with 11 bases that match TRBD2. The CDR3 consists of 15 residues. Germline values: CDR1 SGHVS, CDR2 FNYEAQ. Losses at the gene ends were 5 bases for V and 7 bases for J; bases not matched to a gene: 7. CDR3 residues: CASSLSGGASNEQFF. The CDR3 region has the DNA TGTGCCAGCAGCCTTAGCGGGGGGGCGTCAAATGAGCAGTTCTTC.

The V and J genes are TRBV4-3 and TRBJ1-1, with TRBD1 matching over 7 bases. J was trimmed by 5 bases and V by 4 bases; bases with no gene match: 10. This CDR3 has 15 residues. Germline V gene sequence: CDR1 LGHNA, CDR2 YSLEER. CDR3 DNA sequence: TGCGCCAGCAGCCGTACCACAGGGGTGGGAACTGAAGCTTTCTTT. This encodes CASSRTTGVGTEAFF.

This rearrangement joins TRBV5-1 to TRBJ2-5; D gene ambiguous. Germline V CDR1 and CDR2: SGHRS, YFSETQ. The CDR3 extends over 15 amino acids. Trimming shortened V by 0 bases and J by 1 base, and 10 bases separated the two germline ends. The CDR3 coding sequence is TGCGCCAGCAGCTTGGCCGGCAGTTCCCAAGAGACCCAGTACTTC. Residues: CASSLAGSSQETQYF.

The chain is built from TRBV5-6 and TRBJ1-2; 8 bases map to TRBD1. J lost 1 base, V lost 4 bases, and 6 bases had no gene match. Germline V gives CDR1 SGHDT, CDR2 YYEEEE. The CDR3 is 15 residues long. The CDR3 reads CASSPRQGSNYGYTF. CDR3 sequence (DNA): TGTGCCAGCAGCCCCAGACAGGGGAGTAACTATGGCTACACCTTC.

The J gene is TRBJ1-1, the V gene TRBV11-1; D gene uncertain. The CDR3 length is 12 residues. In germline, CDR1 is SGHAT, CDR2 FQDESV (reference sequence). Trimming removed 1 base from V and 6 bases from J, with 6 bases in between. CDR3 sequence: CASSLVAPEAFF. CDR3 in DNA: TGTGCCAGCAGCTTAGTAGCTCCTGAAGCTTTCTTT.

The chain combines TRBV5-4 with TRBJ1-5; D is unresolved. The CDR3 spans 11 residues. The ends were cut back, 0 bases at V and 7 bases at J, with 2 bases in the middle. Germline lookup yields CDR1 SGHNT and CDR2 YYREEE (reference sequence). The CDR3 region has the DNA TGTGCCAGCAGCTTGGACCAGCCCCAGCATTTT. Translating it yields CASSLDQPQHF.

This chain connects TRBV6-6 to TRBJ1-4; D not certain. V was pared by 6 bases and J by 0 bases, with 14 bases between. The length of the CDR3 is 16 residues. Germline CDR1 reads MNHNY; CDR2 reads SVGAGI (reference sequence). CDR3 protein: CASSDRGFATNEKLFF. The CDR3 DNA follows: TGTGCCAGCAGCGACCGGGGTTTCGCAACTAATGAAAAACTGTTTTTT.

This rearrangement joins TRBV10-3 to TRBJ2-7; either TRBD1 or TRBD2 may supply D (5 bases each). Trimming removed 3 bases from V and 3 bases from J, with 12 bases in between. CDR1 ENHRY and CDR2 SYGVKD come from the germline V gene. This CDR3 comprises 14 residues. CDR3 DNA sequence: TGTGCCATCAGTGAAACGGGACCCAGCTACGAGCAGTACTTC. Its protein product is CAISETGPSYEQYF.

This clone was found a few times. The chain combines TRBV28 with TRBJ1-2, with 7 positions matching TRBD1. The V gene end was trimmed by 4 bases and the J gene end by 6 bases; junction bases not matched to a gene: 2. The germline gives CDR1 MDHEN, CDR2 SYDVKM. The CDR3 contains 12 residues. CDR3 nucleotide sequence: TGTGCCAGCAGTTCTCAGGGGGATGGCTACACCTTC. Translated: CASSSQGDGYTF.

The CDR3 DNA sequence: TGCGCCAGCAGCTTGCAGGGTACCCAAGAGACCCAGTACTTC. It yields the protein CASSLQGTQETQYF. The gene calls are TRBV5-1 and TRBJ2-5; D might be TRBD1 (5 bases). Trimming removed 1 base at V and 1 base at J, with 8 bases between. The germline V gene encodes CDR1 SGHRS and CDR2 YFSETQ. This CDR3 spans 14 amino acids.

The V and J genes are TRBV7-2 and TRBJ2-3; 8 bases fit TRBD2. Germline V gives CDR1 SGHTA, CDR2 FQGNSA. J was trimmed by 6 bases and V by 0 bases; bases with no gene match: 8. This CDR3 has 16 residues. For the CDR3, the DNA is TGTGCCAGCAGCTTAGCGCATCGGGAGGGCCAGGATACGCAGTATTTT. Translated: CASSLAHREGQDTQYF. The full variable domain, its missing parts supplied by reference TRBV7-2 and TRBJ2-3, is GAGVSQSPSNKVTEKGKDVELRCDPISGHTALYWYRQSLGQGLEFLIYFQGNSAPDKSGLPSDRFSAERTGGSVSTLTIQRTQQEDSAVYLCASSLAHREGQDTQYFGPGTRLTVL.

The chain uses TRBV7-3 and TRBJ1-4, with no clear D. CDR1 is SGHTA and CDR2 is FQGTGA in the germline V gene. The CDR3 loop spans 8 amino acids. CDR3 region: CARIWLFF. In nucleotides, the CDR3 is TGTGCTAGAATCTGGCTGTTTTTT.

The CDR3 DNA follows: TGTGCCAGCAGCTTGGGGGGAAGCAATCAGCCCCAGCATTTT. As protein: CASSLGGSNQPQHF. V gene TRBV5-6 combines with J gene TRBJ1-5; unclear D gene. V was cut by 0 bases and J by 1 base, with 5 bases left in between. In germline, CDR1 is SGHDT, CDR2 YYEEEE. This CDR3 has 14 residues.

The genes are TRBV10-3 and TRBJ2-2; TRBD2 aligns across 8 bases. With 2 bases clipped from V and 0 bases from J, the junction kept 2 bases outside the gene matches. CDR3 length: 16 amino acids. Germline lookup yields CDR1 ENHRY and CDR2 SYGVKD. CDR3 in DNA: TGTGCCATCAGTGAGACTAGCGGAACGAACACCGGGGAGCTGTTTTTT. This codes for CAISETSGTNTGELFF.

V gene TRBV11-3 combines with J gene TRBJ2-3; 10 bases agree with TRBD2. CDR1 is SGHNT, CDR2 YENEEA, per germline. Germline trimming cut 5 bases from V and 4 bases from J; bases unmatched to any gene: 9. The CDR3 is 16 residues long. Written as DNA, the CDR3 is TGTGCCAGCAGCCCAGGACTAGCGGAGAGCCCAGATACGCAGTATTTT. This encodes CASSPGLAESPDTQYF.